The sample holds many counts of the clone carrying this TCR beta chain. The antigen remains undetermined. Synthesis of cDNA was performed by 5'RACE using 10-nucleotide random UMIs. TCRdb re-derived calls from the 5' RACE reads in MiXCR, one entry per CDR3 protein. The sample has around 78,000 distinct CDR3 sequences; roughly 17% are singletons. Trimming pared 4 bases from V and 6 bases from J, leaving 9 bases between. Germline CDR1 LGHDT, CDR2 YNNKEL (reference sequence). The CDR3 totals 12 residues. Unsorted libraries were prepared from 2 million PBMCs held at -80 C. This sample is part of a study of neurological immune-mediated disorders. Study-wide results and caveats: Private repertoires in all groups were suggested by the absence of shared CDR3 amino acid sequences among expanded clones across subjects.

This clonotype was obtained from a woman aged 40 to 50 in good health. The sequencing sample was made of PBMCs. This rearrangement joins TRBV3-1 to TRBJ2-5; D unclear. The CDR3 loop is CASSPVGKTQYF. The CDR3, as DNA: TGTGCCAGCAGCCCAGTGGGGAAGACCCAGTACTTC.